Shown below are 5 T cell receptor beta chains from a single sample sequenced in a study of T cell responses to AZD1222 COVID-19 vaccine. Clones were read by immunoSEQ multiplex PCR, and TCRdb kept only the in-frame ones, dropping some. This table has roughly 120,000 clones, about 85% appearing once. The sample in question was peripheral blood, obtained on day 0 of AZD1222 vaccination. Every receptor here comes from an adult in good health.

J is TRBJ1-6 and V is TRBV2; a weak D match, TRBD1 (5 bases). This CDR3 has 14 amino acids. Trimming cost V 10 bases and J 7 bases, with 17 bases left between them. Germline CDR1 SNHLY, CDR2 FYNNEI. The CDR3 sequence: CATKERNRNSPLHF. CDR3 DNA sequence: TGTGCCACTAAGGAGAGGAACAGGAATTCACCCCTCCACTTT.

The V gene is TRBV19, the J gene TRBJ2-3; D call uncertain. Trimming left V 5 bases short and J 0 bases short, with 12 bases between. Germline loops: CDR1 LNHDA, CDR2 SQIVND (reference sequence). This CDR3 contains 15 residues. The CDR3 coding sequence is TGTGCCAGTAGTTCCGTAGAGGCTAGCACAGATACGCAGTATTTT. Translation gives CASSSVEASTDTQYF. The full variable domain, in which reference TRBV19 and TRBJ2-3 provide the parts outside the CDR3, is DGGITQSPKYLFRKEGQNVTLSCEQNLNHDAMYWYRQDPGQGLRLIYYSQIVNDFQKGDIAEGYSVSREKKESFPLTVTSAQKNPTAFYLCASSSVEASTDTQYFGPGTRLTVL.

The genes are TRBV7-2 and TRBJ2-3; weak D call: TRBD2 (5 bases). V was trimmed by 5 bases and J by 0 bases, leaving 12 bases between them. Germline V gene data show CDR1 as SGHTA and CDR2 as FQGNSA. This CDR3 region has 15 residues. DNA of the CDR3: TGTGCCAGCAGCCCTATCGGACTTAGCACAGATACGCAGTATTTT. Its protein product is CASSPIGLSTDTQYF.

The gene calls are TRBV19 and TRBJ2-1; D call uncertain. Germline loops: CDR1 LNHDA, CDR2 SQIVND (reference sequence). V was cut by 5 bases and J by 4 bases, with 9 bases left in between. The CDR3 consists of 13 residues. CDR3 nucleotide sequence: TGTGCCAGTAGTCCTGGGCGGTACAATGAGCAGTTCTTC. This sequence encodes CASSPGRYNEQFF.

The table lists this clone with a count of one. The CDR3 DNA reads TGTGCCAGCAGCGGGCAGAGAAACAATGAGCAGTTCTTC. It translates to CASSGQRNNEQFF. This chain uses TRBV2 with TRBJ2-1; D remains ambiguous. CDR1 SNHLY and CDR2 FYNNEI come from the germline V gene. The CDR3 covers 13 residues. Trimming removed 6 bases at V and 5 bases at J, with 11 bases between.